The 10 T cell receptor beta chains below come from one sample, sequenced in a study of tumor T cells in aggressive B-cell lymphoma. TCRdb keeps only in-frame clones here, not all; method: immunoSEQ multiplex PCR. The sample carries more than 10,000 clones, 80% to 95% recorded once. Sequenced sample: tumor tissue. These receptors originate from an adult with diffuse large B cell lymphoma.

V gene TRBV7-6 combines with J gene TRBJ2-1; 7 bases are a match to TRBD1. After removal of 0 bases from V and 3 bases from J, the junction contained 2 bases not matched to a gene. Germline lookup yields CDR1 SGHVS and CDR2 FNYEAQ. The CDR3 contains 15 residues. The CDR3 sequence: CASSLASGGYNEQFF. The CDR3 nucleotides read TGTGCCAGCAGCTTAGCGTCAGGGGGCTACAATGAGCAGTTCTTC.

This clone appeared once. The chain has TRBV7-2 and TRBJ1-2; 9 bases are a match to TRBD1. Looked up from germline, CDR1 is SGHTA and CDR2 is FQGNSA. The CDR3 runs 16 residues. V lost 0 bases, J lost 7 bases, and 9 bases stayed unmatched. The CDR3 sequence: CASSLAGTGPTSGYTF. Here the CDR3 DNA reads TGTGCCAGCAGCTTAGCGGGGACAGGGCCTACTAGTGGCTACACCTTC.

The V call is TRBV5-4, the J call TRBJ1-6, with no clear D. The CDR3 is 15 amino acids. Trimming left V 0 bases short and J 8 bases short, with 12 bases between. The germline V gene encodes CDR1 SGHNT and CDR2 YYREEE (reference sequence). The CDR3 region has the DNA TGTGCCAGCAGCTTGGTGCACTCTGAGGATTCACCCCTCCACTTT. As protein: CASSLVHSEDSPLHF.

The genes are TRBV25-1 and TRBJ1-1; TRBD1 matches 7 bases. The CDR3 runs 17 residues. Trimming took 1 base from V and 4 from J; bases not matched to a gene: 12. Germline loops: CDR1 MGHDK, CDR2 SYGVNS. The CDR3 bases are TGTGCCAGCAGTGAATTCCGGGACAGAACCTTTTCCACTGAAGCTTTCTTT. Amino acid sequence: CASSEFRDRTFSTEAFF.

The genes are TRBV7-2 and TRBJ1-5; 9 bases map to TRBD1. The CDR3 sequence is 15 residues long. After removal of 2 bases from V and 5 bases from J, the junction contained 4 bases not matched to a gene. The V gene's germline CDR1 is SGHTA and CDR2 FQGNSA. This CDR3 reads CASSLSTGGYQPQHF. In DNA form, the CDR3 reads TGTGCCAGCAGCTTATCGACAGGGGGTTATCAGCCCCAGCATTTT.

The V call is TRBV18, the J call TRBJ1-2, with 10 bases identical to TRBD1. The CDR3 consists of 15 residues. The germline gives CDR1 KGHSH, CDR2 LQKENI. Trimming at V came to 4 bases and at J to 8 bases, leaving 10 bases not matched to a gene. The CDR3 DNA is TGTGCCAGCTCACTCGACTCCGGGACAGGGGACGGCTACACCTTC. Amino acids: CASSLDSGTGDGYTF.

The chain couples TRBV7-2 to TRBJ1-1; 7 nucleotides agree with TRBD1. The CDR3 extends over 15 amino acids. With V trimmed by 2 bases and J by 7 bases, 10 bases remained unmatched. CDR1 and CDR2 (germline): SGHTA, FQGNSA. The CDR3 DNA is TGTGCCAGCAGCTTATCGAGGGGGCCAAATTATGAAGCTTTCTTT. This translates into CASSLSRGPNYEAFF.

The rearrangement uses TRBV25-1 and TRBJ2-1; D remains unclear. The V gene lost 1 base and the J gene lost 0 bases, with 7 bases spanning the gap. This CDR3 contains 15 residues. Germline CDR1 MGHDK, CDR2 SYGVNS. For the CDR3, the DNA is TGTGCCAGCAGTGAATCAGGTAGCTCCTACAATGAGCAGTTCTTC. Amino acids: CASSESGSSYNEQFF.

The rearrangement links TRBV21-1 to TRBJ1-1. TRBV21-1 is annotated as a pseudogene. The CDR3 contains 17 residues. The CDR3 DNA reads TGTGCCAGCAGCCTCCTTGGTTGTGGAGCAATGAACACTGAAGCTTTCTTT. It is translated as CASSLLGCGAMNTEAFF.

The V and J genes are TRBV6-1 and TRBJ1-1; possibly TRBD1 for D (5 bases). CDR1 MNHNS and CDR2 SASEGT come from the germline V gene. The germline V and J ends were trimmed by 7 bases and 4 bases, with 16 bases remaining between them. The CDR3 loop spans 14 amino acids. CDR3 bases: TGTGCCAGCATAACAACTTCCGGGGGCACTGAAGCTTTCTTT. As protein: CASITTSGGTEAFF.